This T cell receptor beta chain is from a study of T cell repertoires in cytomegalovirus infection. Whole-study context: Public TCR beta signatures provided an indication of both CMV infection and a matching HLA type. Regarding the study as a whole: The ex vivo response was dominated by HLA-C-restricted CMV-specific TCR beta clonotypes.

This clonotype was seen ten or more times. Its antigen is not known. From the reads, TCRdb called clonotypes with MiXCR, one entry per CDR3 protein. The sample contains about 310,000 distinct CDR3 sequences, roughly a sixth of which appear only once. Looked up from germline, CDR1 is SGHTA and CDR2 is FQGNSA. The CDR3 is made up of 14 amino acids. Trimming left V 1 base short and J 4 bases short, with 8 bases between. The TCR sequence derives from a human donor in good health (CMV status not recorded). Some clones in this sample may be carry-over from other donors' samples. Sequenced sample: PBMCs. The chain couples TRBV7-2 to TRBJ1-5; no definite D call. The CDR3 DNA reads as TGTGCCAGCAGCTTAGTCCAGACGAATCAGCCCCAGCATTTT. It specifies CASSLVQTNQPQHF.